The clone carrying this T cell receptor beta chain has more than one count but fewer than ten. The antigen is undetermined. A single record per CDR3 protein comes from TCRdb applying MiXCR to the reads. The repertoire includes about 920,000 distinct CDR3 sequences, around 30% of them detected once, and over 12% sits in the top ten. This entry is derived from a study of T cell repertoires in cytomegalovirus infection. The overall study: In the study, CMV epitopes included recently identified HLA-C-restricted and well-studied HLA-B-restricted ones. CMV infection and matching HLA type were both indicated by public TCR beta signatures.

Findings of the study overall: CMV carriers with the relevant HLA were identified by cumulative public TCR beta family frequency. CMV-specific TCR beta clonotypes restricted by HLA-C dominated the ex vivo response.

This CDR3 spans 14 amino acids. The V end was cut by 1 base, the J end by 1 base, with 7 bases between. Per germline, CDR1 LGHNT and CDR2 FRNRAP. This TCR came from a human donor in good health (CMV status not recorded). Some clones in this sample may be carry-over from other donors' samples. The J gene is TRBJ1-1, the V gene TRBV12-5, with D unresolved. This sample comprised cultured CD8+ T cells from PBMCs, obtained from culture after CMV antigen stimulation. The CDR3 loop reads CASGLGQTNTEAFF. The CDR3 nucleotides read TGTGCTAGTGGTTTGGGACAAACGAACACTGAAGCTTTCTTT. Based on the CDR3 plus reference TRBV12-5 and TRBJ1-1, the full variable domain is DARVTQTPRHKVTEMGQEVTMRCQPILGHNTVFWYRQTMMQGLELLAYFRNRAPLDDSGMPKDRFSAEMPDATLATLKIQPSEPRDSAVYFCASGLGQTNTEAFFGQGTRLTVV.